Following are 11 T cell receptor beta chains from one sample sequenced in a study of T cells in Graves' hyperthyroidism and ophthalmopathy. Using RNA transcripts as the source, TCR beta CDR3 regions were amplified. An initial round of RT-PCR targeting the TCR CDR3 relied on the HTBI primer set. TCRdb reprocessed the multiplex PCR reads with MiXCR, giving one entry per CDR3 protein. The data hold a few hundred thousand distinct CDR3 sequences, with approximately 48% observed a single time. The sequenced sample was peripheral blood or thyroid tissue (not recorded which). The receptors stem from an adult woman with Graves' disease, either hyperthyroidism or ophthalmopathy (not recorded which).

The chain is built from TRBV29-1 and TRBJ1-5; D unclear. Trimming left V 4 bases short and J 7 bases short, with 17 bases between. This CDR3 comprises 14 residues. The germline V gene has CDR1 SQVTM and CDR2 ANQGSEA. CDR3: CSVVVVRTGQPQHF. CDR3 DNA sequence: TGCAGCGTTGTGGTTGTCAGGACGGGACAGCCCCAGCATTTT.

This clonotype was detected ten times or more. This rearrangement joins TRBV6-5 to TRBJ1-2; 10 bases are shared with TRBD1. The CDR3 is made up of 16 amino acids. Germline V gives CDR1 MNHEY, CDR2 SVGAGI. V was clipped by 3 bases and J by 5 bases; unmatched bases: 9. The CDR3 DNA reads TGTGCCAGCAGTTATTTCCAGGGACAGGGGCGGTATGGCTACACCTTC. Translation: CASSYFQGQGRYGYTF.

This sequence joins TRBV24-1 and TRBJ1-2; D possibly corresponds to TRBD1 (5 bases). The V and J ends lost 0 bases and 6 bases respectively, with 19 bases between them. Germline V gene lookup returns CDR1 KGHDR and CDR2 SFDVKD. CDR3 size: 17 residues. The CDR3 DNA sequence: TGTGCCACCAGTGATTTGACTTCGACTAGCGGGGACGATGGCTACACCTTC. This sequence encodes CATSDLTSTSGDDGYTF.

This clonotype was found many times. V usage is TRBV7-9 and J usage is TRBJ1-1; 11 bases are shared with TRBD1. This CDR3 is built from 16 residues. The V segment lost 0 bases and the J segment 7 bases; nucleotides outside the gene matches: 7. Germline-derived CDR1 and CDR2 are SEHNR and FQNEAQ (reference sequence). Here the CDR3 reads CASSLAGTGGVGEAFF. The CDR3 DNA sequence: TGTGCCAGCAGCTTAGCAGGGACAGGGGGTGTCGGTGAAGCTTTCTTT.

V and J are TRBV6-5 and TRBJ1-5, with TRBD1 as a possible D gene (6 bases). The CDR3 contains 19 residues. Germline V gene sequence: CDR1 MNHEY, CDR2 SVGAGI. The germline V and J ends were trimmed by 2 bases and 2 bases, with 22 bases remaining between them. The CDR3 coding sequence is TGTGCCAGCAGTTACCCGAAAACCAACCACAGGGTGGGCAATCAGCCCCAGCATTTT. Translating it yields CASSYPKTNHRVGNQPQHF.

The gene calls are TRBV6-5 and TRBJ2-2; the match to TRBD2 covers 13 bases. After removal of 6 bases from V and 4 bases from J, the junction contained 5 bases not matched to a gene. Germline lookup yields CDR1 MNHEY and CDR2 SVGAGI. The CDR3 spans 16 residues. The CDR3 here is CASRRWTSGGTGELFF. As DNA, the CDR3 is TGTGCCAGCAGGAGATGGACTAGCGGGGGCACCGGGGAGCTGTTTTTT.

The sample holds many counts of this clonotype. This chain links TRBV29-1 with TRBJ2-5, with D possibly being TRBD1 (5 bases). The CDR3 is 12 amino acids. V lost 3 bases and J lost 5, with 10 bases in between. The germline V gene has CDR1 SQVTM and CDR2 ANQGSEA. In DNA form, the CDR3 reads TGCAGCGTTGAGAAGGGGTGGGAGACCCAGTACTTC. It is translated as CSVEKGWETQYF. Full variable domain (missing parts from reference TRBV29-1 and TRBJ2-5): SAVISQKPSRDICQRGTSLTIQCQVDSQVTMMFWYRQQPGQSLTLIATANQGSEATYESGFVIDKFPISRPNLTFSTLTVSNMSPEDSSIYLCSVEKGWETQYFGPGTRLLVL.

V and J are TRBV24-1 and TRBJ2-3, with D possibly TRBD2 on 5 matching bases. The V end lost 4 bases, the J end lost 2 bases, and 12 bases lay between the germline ends. The CDR3 covers 15 residues. CDR1 and CDR2 (germline): KGHDR, SFDVKD. The CDR3 region is CATSDPEVPTDTQYF. As DNA, the CDR3 is TGTGCCACCAGTGACCCGGAGGTCCCCACAGATACGCAGTATTTT.

This clonotype has a count of ten or more. The rearrangement uses TRBV14 and TRBJ2-7; 8 bases map to TRBD2. The CDR3 length is 14 residues. Germline V CDR1 and CDR2: SGHDN, FVKESK. J lost 6 bases, V lost 6 bases, and 10 bases had no gene match. The CDR3 bases are TGTGCCAGCAGGAGGGGACTAGTTCCTTCCGAGCAGTACTTC. Translation gives CASRRGLVPSEQYF.

This clonotype showed up many times. The chain is built from TRBV7-9 and TRBJ2-7; 8 bases fit TRBD1. Germline trimming cut 6 bases from V and 3 bases from J; bases unmatched to any gene: 10. Germline CDR1 is SEHNR and CDR2 is FQNEAQ (reference sequence). The CDR3 runs 15 residues. The CDR3 here is CASSPPRDRNYEQYF. The CDR3 DNA is TGTGCCAGCAGTCCACCCCGGGACAGGAACTACGAGCAGTACTTC.

This clonotype was counted many times. This rearrangement joins TRBV5-1 to TRBJ1-2; weak D call: TRBD1 (5 bases). The V end lost 0 bases, the J end lost 0 bases, and 9 bases lay between the germline ends. CDR3 length equals 15 residues. Germline values: CDR1 SGHRS, CDR2 YFSETQ. CDR3 in DNA: TGCGCCAGCAGCTTGGTTGGGACCGCTAACTATGGCTACACCTTC. Its translation: CASSLVGTANYGYTF.